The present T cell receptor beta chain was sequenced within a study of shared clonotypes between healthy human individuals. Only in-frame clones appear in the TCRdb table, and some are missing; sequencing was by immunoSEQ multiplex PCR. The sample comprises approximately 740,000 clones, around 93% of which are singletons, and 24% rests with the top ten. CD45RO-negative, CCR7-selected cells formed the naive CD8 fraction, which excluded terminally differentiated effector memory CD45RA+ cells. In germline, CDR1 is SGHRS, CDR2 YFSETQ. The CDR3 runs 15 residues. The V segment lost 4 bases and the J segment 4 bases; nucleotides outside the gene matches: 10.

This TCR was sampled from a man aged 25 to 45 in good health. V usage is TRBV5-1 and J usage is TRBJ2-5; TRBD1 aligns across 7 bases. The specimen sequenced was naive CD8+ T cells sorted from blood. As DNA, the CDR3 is TGCGCCAGCAGCCTCTACAGGGGACCGCCAGAGACCCAGTACTTC. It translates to CASSLYRGPPETQYF.